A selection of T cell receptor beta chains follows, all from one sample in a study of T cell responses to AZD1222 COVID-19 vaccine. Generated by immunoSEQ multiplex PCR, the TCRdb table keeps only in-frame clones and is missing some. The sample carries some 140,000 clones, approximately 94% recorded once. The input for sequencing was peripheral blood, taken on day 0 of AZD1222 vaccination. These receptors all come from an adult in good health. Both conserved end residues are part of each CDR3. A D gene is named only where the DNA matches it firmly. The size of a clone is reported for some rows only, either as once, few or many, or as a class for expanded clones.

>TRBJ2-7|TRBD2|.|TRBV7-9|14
CASSPTSGNYEQYF
TGTGCCAGCAGCCCGACTAGCGGGAACTACGAGCAGTACTTC
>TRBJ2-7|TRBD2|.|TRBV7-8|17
CASRRGLAGVPSYEQYF
TGTGCCAGCAGACGAGGACTAGCGGGAGTACCCAGCTACGAGCAGTACTTC
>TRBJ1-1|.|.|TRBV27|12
CASRGMNTEAFF
TGTGCCAGCAGGGGTATGAACACTGAAGCTTTCTTT
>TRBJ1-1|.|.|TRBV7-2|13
CASSLTGRTEAFF
TGTGCCAGCAGCTTAACAGGGCGGACTGAAGCTTTCTTT
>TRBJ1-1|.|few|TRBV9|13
CASSLQDYTEAFF
TGTGCCAGCAGTTTACAGGATTACACTGAAGCTTTCTTT
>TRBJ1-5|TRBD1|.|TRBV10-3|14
CAIRRQGDNQPQHF
TGTGCCATCAGGAGACAGGGAGACAATCAGCCCCAGCATTTT
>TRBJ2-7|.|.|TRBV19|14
CASSPGTPSYEQYF
TGTGCCAGTAGTCCCGGGACTCCTTCCTACGAGCAGTACTTC
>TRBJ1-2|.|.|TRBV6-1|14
CASSETGKNYGYTF
TGTGCCAGCAGTGAAACCGGGAAAAACTATGGCTACACCTTC
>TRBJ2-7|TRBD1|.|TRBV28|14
CASSSIDRVAQQYF
TGTGCCAGCAGCTCGATCGACAGGGTGGCCCAGCAGTACTTC
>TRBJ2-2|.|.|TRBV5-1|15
CASKSDSTNTGELFF
TGCGCCAGCAAGTCGGACAGTACAAACACCGGGGAGCTGTTTTTT
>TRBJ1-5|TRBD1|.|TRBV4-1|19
CASSHPPGQGSYSNQPQHF
TGCGCCAGCAGCCACCCACCGGGACAGGGCTCCTATAGCAATCAGCCCCAGCATTTT
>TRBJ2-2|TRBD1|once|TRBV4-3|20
CASSQEIRVPGGMGTGELFF
TGCGCCAGCAGCCAAGAGATCCGGGTCCCAGGGGGTATGGGGACCGGGGAGCTGTTTTTT
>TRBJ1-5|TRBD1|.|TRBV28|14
CASKITGDRQPQHF
TGTGCCAGCAAAATTACAGGGGACCGCCAGCCCCAGCATTTT
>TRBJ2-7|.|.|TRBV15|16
CATSSNRRLERYEQYF
TGTGCCACCAGCAGCAACCGAAGACTAGAACGATACGAGCAGTACTTC
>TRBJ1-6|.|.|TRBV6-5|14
CASSLDTHNSPLHF
TGTGCCAGCAGCCTTGATACTCATAATTCACCCCTCCACTTT
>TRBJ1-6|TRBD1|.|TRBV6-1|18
CASSEARQGGSYNSPLHF
TGTGCCAGCAGTGAAGCGCGACAGGGTGGTTCCTATAATTCACCCCTCCACTTT
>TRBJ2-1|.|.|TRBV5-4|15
CASSFDPRGENEQFF
TGTGCCAGCAGCTTTGACCCGAGGGGTGAGAATGAGCAGTTCTTC